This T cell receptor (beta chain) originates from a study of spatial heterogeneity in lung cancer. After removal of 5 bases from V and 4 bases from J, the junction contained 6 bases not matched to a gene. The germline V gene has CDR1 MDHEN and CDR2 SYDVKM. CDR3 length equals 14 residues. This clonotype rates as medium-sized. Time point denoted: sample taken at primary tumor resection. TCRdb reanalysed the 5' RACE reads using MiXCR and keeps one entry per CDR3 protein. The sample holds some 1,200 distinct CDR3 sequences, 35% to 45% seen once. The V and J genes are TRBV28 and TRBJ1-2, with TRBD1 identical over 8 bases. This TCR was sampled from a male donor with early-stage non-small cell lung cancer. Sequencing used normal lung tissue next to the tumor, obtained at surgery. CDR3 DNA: TGTGCCAGCAGTGAGAGGACAGGGCTCTATGGCTACACCTTC. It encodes CASSERTGLYGYTF.